This TCR beta chain emerged from a study of blood T cell repertoires in COVID-19. The wider study: Sites in the United States, Italy and Spain provided acute and convalescent COVID-19 samples.

Source study methods: How many nucleated cells were present was estimated from reference gene primer amplification. Profiling relied on immunoSEQ multiplex PCR, and the TCRdb table lists in-frame clones only, not all of them. V and J calls and clone size are copied from that table; D and trimming were computed from the DNA. The sample carries 250,000 to 300,000 clones, more than 75% recorded once. The CDR3 is 15 residues long. The germline V gene has CDR1 LNHDA and CDR2 SQIVND (reference sequence). With 4 bases clipped from V and 7 bases from J, the junction kept 10 bases outside the gene matches. The sequenced sample consisted of peripheral blood. The receptor comes from a woman in her fifties or sixties with COVID-19, enrolled during active disease. The V call is TRBV19, the J call TRBJ2-1; 7 nucleotides agree with TRBD2. The CDR3, as DNA: TGTGCCAGTAGTACCCGAGCGGGGCAAATGAATGAGCAGTTCTTC. Amino acids: CASSTRAGQMNEQFF.